Listed below are T cell receptor beta chains from one sample, sequenced in a study of blood T cell repertoires in COVID-19. The assay was immunoSEQ multiplex PCR, and TCRdb's table has in-frame clones only and misses some. Of about 180,000 clones in the sample, about 82% were seen once. The sequencing input was PBMCs or T cells enriched from blood (not recorded which). The receptors come from a woman younger than 45 who had recovered from COVID-19. CDR3s include the opening cysteine and the closing phenylalanine or tryptophan. The D gene is left open where the match is weak. Some rows mark clone size as missing; the rest say once, few, many or name a class of expanded clone.

v_gene: TRBV28; d_gene: .; j_gene: TRBJ1-2; abundance: .; CDR3nt: TGTGCCAGCAGTCCCCCGGGGGGGCGCTCGATCGGCTACACCTTC; CDR3aa: CASSPPGGRSIGYTF
v_gene: TRBV2; d_gene: TRBD2; j_gene: TRBJ2-7; abundance: .; CDR3nt: TGTGCCAGCAGTGAAGGTAGCGGGATTTGGGAGGAGCAGTACTTC; CDR3aa: CASSEGSGIWEEQYF
v_gene: TRBV5-1; d_gene: TRBD1; j_gene: TRBJ2-1; abundance: few; CDR3nt: TGCGCCAGCAGTTCCGGGACAGGGAATGAGCAGTTCTTC; CDR3aa: CASSSGTGNEQFF
v_gene: TRBV19; d_gene: .; j_gene: TRBJ1-2; abundance: once; CDR3nt: TGTGCCAGTAGCTTCGACGGGGGGCCAGTTGGCTACACCTTC; CDR3aa: CASSFDGGPVGYTF
v_gene: TRBV19; d_gene: .; j_gene: TRBJ1-1; abundance: .; CDR3nt: TGTGCCAGTAGTATGGGGGGGTTACGGACTGAAGCTTTCTTT; CDR3aa: CASSMGGLRTEAFF
v_gene: TRBV5-1; d_gene: .; j_gene: TRBJ2-3; abundance: .; CDR3nt: TGCGCCAGCAGTTTTGGAGGGGATACGCAGTATTTT; CDR3aa: CASSFGGDTQYF
v_gene: TRBV5-6; d_gene: TRBD1; j_gene: TRBJ1-2; abundance: .; CDR3nt: TGTGCCAGCAGTTCCGGGACAGGCGGAAACTATGGCTACACCTTC; CDR3aa: CASSSGTGGNYGYTF
v_gene: TRBV3-1/TRBV3-2; d_gene: TRBD2; j_gene: TRBJ2-7; abundance: .; CDR3nt: TGTGCCAGCAGCCCACCGGGACTAGCGGGAGGGTCCTACGAGCAGTACTTC; CDR3aa: CASSPPGLAGGSYEQYF
v_gene: TRBV7-8; d_gene: TRBD2; j_gene: TRBJ2-7; abundance: .; CDR3nt: TGTGCCAGCAGCTTAGCGGGAGGGCCTGGGGAGCAGTACTTC; CDR3aa: CASSLAGGPGEQYF
v_gene: TRBV7-9; d_gene: TRBD1; j_gene: TRBJ1-2; abundance: .; CDR3nt: TGTGCCAGCAGCTCCGAAGGCCGGGACAGGGGGCGATCCGACTATGGCTACACCTTC; CDR3aa: CASSSEGRDRGRSDYGYTF
v_gene: TRBV10-3; d_gene: .; j_gene: TRBJ1-5; abundance: .; CDR3nt: TGTGCCATCACCCAAGGGGGCAATCAGCCCCAGCATTTT; CDR3aa: CAITQGGNQPQHF
v_gene: TRBV24-1; d_gene: .; j_gene: TRBJ2-1; abundance: .; CDR3nt: TGTGCCACCAGTGCCCAGAGGGTCGGTGAGCAGTTCTTC; CDR3aa: CATSAQRVGEQFF
v_gene: TRBV28; d_gene: .; j_gene: TRBJ1-1; abundance: .; CDR3nt: TGTGCCAGCAGTCATTCCAGGGCAGCCAACACTGAAGCTTTCTTT; CDR3aa: CASSHSRAANTEAFF
v_gene: TRBV18; d_gene: TRBD2; j_gene: TRBJ2-1; abundance: .; CDR3nt: TGTGCCAGCCCGCCACAAAATTTACTAGCGGACTACAATGAGCAGTTCTTC; CDR3aa: CASPPQNLLADYNEQFF
v_gene: TRBV19; d_gene: TRBD1; j_gene: TRBJ2-1; abundance: .; CDR3nt: TGTGCCAGTACCGCAAGGGACAGGGCAATGCATGAGCAGTTCTTC; CDR3aa: CASTARDRAMHEQFF
v_gene: TRBV9; d_gene: TRBD2; j_gene: TRBJ2-7; abundance: .; CDR3nt: TGTGCCAGCAGCTCCGGGACTAGCGGCTACGAGCAGTACTTC; CDR3aa: CASSSGTSGYEQYF
v_gene: TRBV27; d_gene: TRBD2; j_gene: TRBJ2-1; abundance: once; CDR3nt: TGTGCCAGCACCCCCGGGACTAGCGTTTACAATGAGCAGTTCTTC; CDR3aa: CASTPGTSVYNEQFF
v_gene: TRBV19; d_gene: .; j_gene: TRBJ1-5; abundance: once; CDR3nt: TGTGCCAGTAGCCAAGGGCAGGGATGGGATCAGCCCCAGCATTTT; CDR3aa: CASSQGQGWDQPQHF
v_gene: TRBV19; d_gene: .; j_gene: TRBJ1-2; abundance: .; CDR3nt: TGTGCCAGTAGTATCGGGGGGATAACTGGCTATGGCTACACCTTC; CDR3aa: CASSIGGITGYGYTF
v_gene: TRBV28; d_gene: .; j_gene: TRBJ1-1; abundance: .; CDR3nt: TGTGCCAGCAGTTTATCAGGGCCCAAGACTGAAGCTTTCTTT; CDR3aa: CASSLSGPKTEAFF
v_gene: TRBV2; d_gene: TRBD1; j_gene: TRBJ1-4; abundance: .; CDR3nt: TGTGCCAGCAGTGCTGCGACAGGGTTTGGTGAAAAACTGTTTTTT; CDR3aa: CASSAATGFGEKLFF
v_gene: TRBV29-1; d_gene: .; j_gene: TRBJ2-5; abundance: .; CDR3nt: TGCACCGCAATTAGGGGTTTGGGCTTGATGGAGACCCAGTACTTC; CDR3aa: CTAIRGLGLMETQYF
v_gene: TRBV5-4; d_gene: .; j_gene: TRBJ1-2; abundance: .; CDR3nt: TGTGCCAGCAGCTTGGCAGGAACCCGTCCCTATGGCTACACCTTC; CDR3aa: CASSLAGTRPYGYTF
v_gene: TRBV28; d_gene: TRBD1; j_gene: TRBJ1-2; abundance: .; CDR3nt: TGTGCCAGCAGTCTCGGCCCGGACAGGGGGGTTGGCTACACCTTC; CDR3aa: CASSLGPDRGVGYTF
v_gene: TRBV18; d_gene: TRBD1; j_gene: TRBJ2-1; abundance: .; CDR3nt: TGTGCCAGCTCGGGGACAGGGGACAACAATGAGCAGTTCTTC; CDR3aa: CASSGTGDNNEQFF
v_gene: TRBV7-2; d_gene: .; j_gene: TRBJ1-4; abundance: .; CDR3nt: TGTGCCAGCAGCTTTTCCAGGGCGGGGGAAAAACTGTTTTTT; CDR3aa: CASSFSRAGEKLFF
v_gene: TRBV5-1; d_gene: TRBD1; j_gene: TRBJ1-3; abundance: once; CDR3nt: TGCGCCAGCAGCCCGGGACAGGGTGTGGGAAACACCATATATTTT; CDR3aa: CASSPGQGVGNTIYF
v_gene: TRBV11-2; d_gene: .; j_gene: TRBJ2-7; abundance: .; CDR3nt: TGTGCCAGCAGAACAACTAGGGAAATTGAGCAGTACTTC; CDR3aa: CASRTTREIEQYF
v_gene: TRBV6-4; d_gene: .; j_gene: TRBJ1-6; abundance: .; CDR3nt: TGTGCCAGCAGCTCGAGCTCCTATAATTCACCCCTCCACTTT; CDR3aa: CASSSSSYNSPLHF
v_gene: TRBV7-9; d_gene: TRBD1; j_gene: TRBJ1-1; abundance: .; CDR3nt: TGTGCCAGCAGATTACAGGGGGCACGCACTGAAGCTTTCTTT; CDR3aa: CASRLQGARTEAFF
v_gene: TRBV18; d_gene: TRBD1; j_gene: TRBJ1-1; abundance: .; CDR3nt: TGTGCCAGCTCATCATCGGACAGGGTCGATGAAGCTTTCTTT; CDR3aa: CASSSSDRVDEAFF
v_gene: TRBV13; d_gene: .; j_gene: TRBJ2-7; abundance: .; CDR3nt: TGTGCCAGCAGCTTAACGGGCTCCTACGAGCAGTACTTC; CDR3aa: CASSLTGSYEQYF
v_gene: TRBV19; d_gene: TRBD1; j_gene: TRBJ1-5; abundance: few; CDR3nt: TGTGCCAGTAGTGAGGGGGCAGCGACCTATAGCAATCAGCCCCAGCATTTT; CDR3aa: CASSEGAATYSNQPQHF
v_gene: TRBV2; d_gene: TRBD2; j_gene: TRBJ2-1; abundance: .; CDR3nt: TGTGCCAGCAGCCTAGCGGGAGTCAGTGAGCAGTTCTTC; CDR3aa: CASSLAGVSEQFF
v_gene: TRBV4-2; d_gene: .; j_gene: TRBJ1-2; abundance: .; CDR3nt: TGTGCCAGCAGCCCTTCCGTCCGGGATGAATGGTATGGCTACACCTTC; CDR3aa: CASSPSVRDEWYGYTF
v_gene: TRBV4-1; d_gene: .; j_gene: TRBJ1-1; abundance: .; CDR3nt: TGCGCCAGCAGCCACTTGGTGATCCGGCTCCTAGATGAAGCTTTCTTT; CDR3aa: CASSHLVIRLLDEAFF
v_gene: TRBV29-1; d_gene: .; j_gene: TRBJ1-2; abundance: .; CDR3nt: TGCAGCGTTGAATACGGGTGGCAACAACCGGATGGCTACACCTTC; CDR3aa: CSVEYGWQQPDGYTF
v_gene: TRBV5-1; d_gene: TRBD1; j_gene: TRBJ2-1; abundance: .; CDR3nt: TGCGCCAGCAGCCGAGACCTGTACAGGGGGGACAATGAGCAGTTCTTC; CDR3aa: CASSRDLYRGDNEQFF
v_gene: TRBV19; d_gene: TRBD1; j_gene: TRBJ2-1; abundance: .; CDR3nt: TGTGCCAGTAGTACCCGGACAGGCTACAATGAGCAGTTCTTC; CDR3aa: CASSTRTGYNEQFF
v_gene: TRBV10-3; d_gene: TRBD2; j_gene: TRBJ2-5; abundance: .; CDR3nt: TGTGCCATCAGTGAGTCTGGGGGGGAAGAGACCCAGTACTTC; CDR3aa: CAISESGGEETQYF
v_gene: TRBV1; d_gene: .; j_gene: TRBJ2-2; abundance: once; CDR3nt: TGCACCAGCAGCCAAGATGGGCTAGCGCCGAACACCGGGGAGCTGTTTTTT; CDR3aa: CTSSQDGLAPNTGELFF
v_gene: TRBV27; d_gene: TRBD1; j_gene: TRBJ2-5; abundance: once; CDR3nt: TGTGCCAGCAGTTTAACCCCGGGACAGTCCCAAGAGACCCAGTACTTC; CDR3aa: CASSLTPGQSQETQYF
v_gene: TRBV27; d_gene: TRBD1; j_gene: TRBJ2-7; abundance: .; CDR3nt: TGTGCCAGCAGGTCCGGGACAGCTTTCGGTGAGCAGTACTTC; CDR3aa: CASRSGTAFGEQYF
v_gene: TRBV5-1; d_gene: TRBD2; j_gene: TRBJ2-7; abundance: .; CDR3nt: TGCGCCAGCAGCTCATCCGGACTAGCGGGAGCCTACGAGCAGTACTTC; CDR3aa: CASSSSGLAGAYEQYF
v_gene: TRBV18; d_gene: TRBD2; j_gene: TRBJ2-7; abundance: .; CDR3nt: TGTGCCAGCTCACCACCCGGGACTAGCGGGAGGGTCGAGCAGTACTTC; CDR3aa: CASSPPGTSGRVEQYF
v_gene: TRBV28; d_gene: TRBD1; j_gene: TRBJ1-5; abundance: .; CDR3nt: TGTGCCAGCAAAAACCGGGACAGGGGACCCGTGTGGAATCAGCCCCAGCATTTT; CDR3aa: CASKNRDRGPVWNQPQHF
v_gene: TRBV25-1; d_gene: TRBD2; j_gene: TRBJ2-1; abundance: once; CDR3nt: TGTGCCAGCAGTGACATGGGGTTAGCGGGGGGACTTTACAATGAGCAGTTCTTC; CDR3aa: CASSDMGLAGGLYNEQFF
v_gene: TRBV19; d_gene: .; j_gene: TRBJ2-2; abundance: .; CDR3nt: TGTGCCAGTAGTATTCAGGGAAGGTTCACCGGGGAGCTGTTTTTT; CDR3aa: CASSIQGRFTGELFF
v_gene: TRBV29-1; d_gene: TRBD1; j_gene: TRBJ1-4; abundance: .; CDR3nt: TGCAGCGTTGGGCGACAGGGGGGTGAAAAACTGTTTTTT; CDR3aa: CSVGRQGGEKLFF
v_gene: TRBV27; d_gene: TRBD2; j_gene: TRBJ2-2; abundance: .; CDR3nt: TGTGCCAGCAGGGAGACTAGCGGGTTAACCGGGGAGCTGTTTTTT; CDR3aa: CASRETSGLTGELFF